These T cell receptor beta chains were read from a single sample in a study of CD8+CD57+ T cells in acquired aplastic anemia. MiXCR was run by TCRdb on the reads, yielding one entry per CDR3 protein. The sample lists some 200,000 distinct CDR3 sequences; about 62% were seen once. Sequenced: sorted CD4+, CD8+, or CD8+CD57+ T cells (not recorded which) from PBMCs. These receptors were taken from a human donor with aplastic anemia. Each CDR3 is given with its conserved first and last residue. A D gene is named only where the DNA matches it firmly. Clone sizes are given selectively: once, few, many, or a class where the clone is expanded.

>-|-|TRBV9|TRBJ1-1
TGTGCCAGCAGTTTATCCTCCAGGATCGAAGCTTTCTTT
CASSLSSRIEAFF
>once|-|TRBV4-2|TRBJ2-7
TGTGCCAGCAGCCATGAACGAGGGGGGGAGGCGATCGAGCAGTACTTC
CASSHERGGEAIEQYF
>-|-|TRBV20-1|TRBJ2-1
TGCAGTGCTAGTAGAGGTGGGATCGCGGTAAATGAGCAGTTCTTC
CSASRGGIAVNEQFF
>-|TRBD1|TRBV7-8|TRBJ1-4
TGTGCCAGCAGCTTAAGACAGGGAAGTGAAAAACTGTTTTTT
CASSLRQGSEKLFF
>many|TRBD2|TRBV12-3/TRBV12-4|TRBJ2-1
TGTGCCAGCAGTTTTGGCGGGGGGGCCAATGAGCAGTTCTTC
CASSFGGGANEQFF
>-|TRBD2|TRBV20-1|TRBJ2-7
TGCAGTGCTAGAGATAACGGCCTAGCGGGAGTAAGCTACGAGCAGTACTTC
CSARDNGLAGVSYEQYF
>-|-|TRBV18|TRBJ2-2
TGTGCCAGCTCACCACAGGAAGAAAACACCGGGGAGCTGTTTTTT
CASSPQEENTGELFF
>many|-|TRBV4-1|TRBJ2-1
TGCGCCAGCAGCCCCGTCCATGAGCAGTTCTTC
CASSPVHEQFF
>-|TRBD1|TRBV29-1|TRBJ1-1
TGCAGCGTTGAAGGAGGGACAGGTGAAGCTTTCTTT
CSVEGGTGEAFF
>-|TRBD1|TRBV5-1|TRBJ2-6
TGCGCCAGCAGGTCTGGACAGGGGTCTTACGGGGCCAACGTCCTGACTTTC
CASRSGQGSYGANVLTF
>-|TRBD2|TRBV20-1|TRBJ2-3
TGCAGTGCTAGAGGAGGTGGGGGGGGTTCACACACAGATACGCAGTATTTT
CSARGGGGGSHTDTQYF
>-|-|TRBV10-3|TRBJ2-7
TGTGCCATCAGCACCCGGGACTGGACCTACGAGCAGTACTTC
CAISTRDWTYEQYF
>-|-|TRBV7-8|TRBJ2-5
TGTGCCAGCAGCTTATCTGGGGTATTGGAGACCCAGTACTTC
CASSLSGVLETQYF
>-|-|TRBV6-1|TRBJ1-1
TGTGCCAGCACCAGGGATAACATGAACACTGAAGCTTTCTTT
CASTRDNMNTEAFF
>-|TRBD1|TRBV20-1|TRBJ1-6
TGCAGTGCTAGAGAGGTGACAGGGGGACTTTCACCCCTCCACTTT
CSAREVTGGLSPLHF
>-|TRBD1|TRBV5-1|TRBJ1-2
TGCGCCAGCAGCTTGGTCGCGACAGGGGATAATGGCTACACCTTC
CASSLVATGDNGYTF
>-|-|TRBV15|TRBJ1-6
TGTGCCACCAGCAGAGATCAGATTTCACCCCTCCACTTT
CATSRDQISPLHF
>once|TRBD1|TRBV10-3|TRBJ1-2
TGTGCCATCAGTGATCGGTGGACAGGGCGATATGGCTACACCTTC
CAISDRWTGRYGYTF
>-|-|TRBV7-3|TRBJ2-3
TGTGCCAGCAGCTTAGCAACTAGCTCTAGCACAGATACGCAGTGTTTT
CASSLATSSSTDTQCF
>-|-|TRBV9|TRBJ2-1
TGTGCCAGCAGCGTAACTACCCTAACCTACAATGAGCAGTTCTTC
CASSVTTLTYNEQFF
>-|TRBD1|TRBV10-1|TRBJ2-7
TGCGCCAGCGGCCTTCCAGGACAGGGGTCCTACGAGCAGTACTTC
CASGLPGQGSYEQYF
>few|TRBD2|TRBV24-1|TRBJ2-3
TGTGCCACCAGTGACCCCGGCGGGAGCGGGAGGGGGGATACGCAGTATTTT
CATSDPGGSGRGDTQYF
>-|-|TRBV13|TRBJ2-1
TGTGCCAGCAGCCGGTTCACGAGAAGGGATCCTTCCGGGGATGAGCAGTTCTTC
CASSRFTRRDPSGDEQFF
>-|-|TRBV5-1|TRBJ1-1
TGCGCCAGCAGCCTTGAGGGTTGGACTGAAGCTTTCTTT
CASSLEGWTEAFF
>-|TRBD2|TRBV7-8|TRBJ2-5
TGTGCCAGCAGCCTATGGGGGGGCCAAGAGACCCAGTACTTC
CASSLWGGQETQYF
>many|-|TRBV5-6|TRBJ1-2
TGTGCCAGCAGCAGGGGCCACTATGGCTACACCTTC
CASSRGHYGYTF
>-|-|TRBV2|TRBJ1-1
TGTGCCAGTACGGAGGGAATTAACACTGAAGCTTTCTTT
CASTEGINTEAFF
>-|-|TRBV20-1|TRBJ2-7
TGCAGTGCTAGTCAGGCCGATGGCGAGCAGTACTTC
CSASQADGEQYF
>few|-|TRBV29-1|TRBJ2-7
TGCAGCGTGGCGGCAGGGCCCTCCTCCTACGAGCAGTACTTC
CSVAAGPSSYEQYF
>-|-|TRBV2|TRBJ1-2
TGTGCCAGCAATCTGGGCGGTCCTAACTATGGCTACACCTTC
CASNLGGPNYGYTF
>-|-|TRBV2|TRBJ1-1
TGTGCCAGCAGTCTTGATACTCTCAGGGGCACTGAAGCTTTCTTT
CASSLDTLRGTEAFF
>-|-|TRBV10-2|TRBJ2-3
TGCGCCAGCAGTGAGTCTGATACGCAGTATTTT
CASSESDTQYF
>-|TRBD1|TRBV20-1|TRBJ1-2
TGCAGTGCTGGACAGGGAACTAACTATGGCTACACCTTC
CSAGQGTNYGYTF
>few|-|TRBV12-3/TRBV12-4|TRBJ2-1
TGTGCCAGCAGTTTATTCTCCTACAATGAGCAGTTCTTC
CASSLFSYNEQFF
>-|TRBD1|TRBV10-3|TRBJ2-7
TGTGCCATCAGTGACCCCGGACGGGACAGGCCCTACGAGCAGTACTTC
CAISDPGRDRPYEQYF
>-|-|TRBV7-9|TRBJ1-2
TGTGCCAGCAGCTTAGGAGTAGGGGGTCGTGGCTACACCTTC
CASSLGVGGRGYTF
>many|TRBD1|TRBV10-3|TRBJ2-5
TGTGCCATCAGTGAGGCGACAGGGATGGAGACCCAGTACTTC
CAISEATGMETQYF
>-|-|TRBV7-6|TRBJ2-7
TGTGCCAGCAGCAGGTACGGGCTCCAAGGGGACGAGCAGTACTTC
CASSRYGLQGDEQYF
>many|-|TRBV12-3/TRBV12-4|TRBJ1-2
TGTGCCACCTGGACAGACTATGGCTACACCTTC
CATWTDYGYTF
>once|-|TRBV5-1|TRBJ1-1
TGCGCCACCCGGGCCGAGAACACTGAAGCTTTCTTT
CATRAENTEAFF
>-|TRBD2|TRBV9|TRBJ2-1
TGTGCCAGCAGCCGGGGGGGCGGGTACAATGAGCAGTTCTTC
CASSRGGGYNEQFF
>few|-|TRBV7-6|TRBJ2-3
TGTGCCAGCAGCTTAGAGGCCGGGATTGATACGCAGTATTTT
CASSLEAGIDTQYF
>-|TRBD2|TRBV7-2|TRBJ2-1
TGTGCCAGCAGCTTAGCGCGCCTAGCGGGAGGTTATGAGCAGTTCTTC
CASSLARLAGGYEQFF
>-|TRBD2|TRBV2|TRBJ2-3
TGTGCCAGCAGTGAATGGGCGGGGGCGCAGTATTTT
CASSEWAGAQYF
>-|TRBD1|TRBV15|TRBJ1-5
TGTGCCACCAGCACCGGGACAGGGGTTTTTCAGCCCCAGCATTTT
CATSTGTGVFQPQHF
>-|-|TRBV20-1|TRBJ2-1
TGCAGTGCTAGAAGTGCCGAGTATGTGAATGAGCAGTTCTTC
CSARSAEYVNEQFF
>-|-|TRBV29-1|TRBJ2-2
TGCAGCGTTGTCTGGGGCACCGGGGAGCTGTTTTTT
CSVVWGTGELFF
>-|TRBD2|TRBV7-3|TRBJ2-3
TGTGCCAGCAGCTCCCATAGCGGGAGCACAGATACGCAGTATTTT
CASSSHSGSTDTQYF
>once|TRBD1|TRBV7-3|TRBJ2-3
TGTGCCAGCAGCCTCGGACAGGGGGGCACAGATACGCAGTATTTT
CASSLGQGGTDTQYF
>-|-|TRBV20-1|TRBJ2-4
TGCAGTGCTAACGGGGACCATGCTGGAAACATTCAGTACTTC
CSANGDHAGNIQYF
>many|TRBD1|TRBV10-3|TRBJ1-5
TGTGCCATCAGTGGGACAGGACTAGACAATCAGCCCCAGCATTTT
CAISGTGLDNQPQHF
>-|-|TRBV5-1|TRBJ1-1
TGCGCCAGCAGCCCCCGGCAGGGCGACAACACTGAAGCTTTCTTT
CASSPRQGDNTEAFF
>-|-|TRBV29-1|TRBJ2-7
TGCAGCGTTGGGCAGCCTCCCTACGAGCAGTACTTC
CSVGQPPYEQYF
>-|-|TRBV19|TRBJ1-1
TGTGCCAGTAGTAAGACAGTTTACACTGAAGCTTTCTTT
CASSKTVYTEAFF
>-|TRBD2|TRBV5-1|TRBJ2-1
TGCGCCAGCAGCTCGATCACTAGCGGGGCCTACAATGAGCAGTTCTTC
CASSSITSGAYNEQFF